These 4 T cell receptor beta chains originate from one sample sequenced in a study of HIV-infected patients and healthy controls. Using its own MiXCR run on the 5' RACE reads, TCRdb lists one record per CDR3 protein. The data show some 70,000 distinct CDR3 sequences, with about 19% seen just once and about 1.5% held by the top ten. Sequences were obtained from CD4+ T cells from blood. The receptors originated from a human donor in good health.

The V call is TRBV7-9, the J call TRBJ2-3; 8 positions match TRBD2. Germline V gene lookup returns CDR1 SEHNR and CDR2 FQNEAQ (reference sequence). After removal of 2 bases from V and 3 bases from J, the junction contained 4 bases not matched to a gene. The CDR3 is made up of 15 amino acids. CDR3 sequence: CASSLNSGSTDTQYF. CDR3 sequence (DNA): TGTGCCAGCAGCTTAAACAGCGGGAGTACAGATACGCAGTATTTT.

This clonotype was picked up many times. This rearrangement joins TRBV11-2 to TRBJ2-5; D not certain. Trimming left V 8 bases short and J 0 bases short, with 10 bases between. The CDR3 is 13 residues long. Germline-derived CDR1 and CDR2 are SGHAT and FQNNGV. The CDR3 DNA reads TGTGCCAGCTCTACAGCGTACCAAGAGACCCAGTACTTC. This codes for CASSTAYQETQYF.

This clonotype was counted at least ten times. V usage is TRBV18 and J usage is TRBJ1-1; D gene unclear. The CDR3 totals 13 residues. Germline lookup yields CDR1 KGHSH and CDR2 LQKENI. The ends were cut back, 3 bases at V and 1 base at J, with 6 bases in the middle. The CDR3 bases are TGTGCCAGCTCACCGTCACAGAACACTGAAGCTTTCTTT. Translated, it gives CASSPSQNTEAFF.

In this sample, this clonotype turned up many times. V gene TRBV5-1 combines with J gene TRBJ2-5; 8 positions agree with TRBD2. CDR3 length equals 16 residues. Germline CDR1 and CDR2: SGHRS and YFSETQ. The junction had 9 bases not matched to a gene; V was cut back by 0 bases and J by 5 bases. CDR3 coding DNA: TGCGCCAGCAGCTTGGACGGGACTAGTCTAATTGAGACCCAGTACTTC. This translates into CASSLDGTSLIETQYF.